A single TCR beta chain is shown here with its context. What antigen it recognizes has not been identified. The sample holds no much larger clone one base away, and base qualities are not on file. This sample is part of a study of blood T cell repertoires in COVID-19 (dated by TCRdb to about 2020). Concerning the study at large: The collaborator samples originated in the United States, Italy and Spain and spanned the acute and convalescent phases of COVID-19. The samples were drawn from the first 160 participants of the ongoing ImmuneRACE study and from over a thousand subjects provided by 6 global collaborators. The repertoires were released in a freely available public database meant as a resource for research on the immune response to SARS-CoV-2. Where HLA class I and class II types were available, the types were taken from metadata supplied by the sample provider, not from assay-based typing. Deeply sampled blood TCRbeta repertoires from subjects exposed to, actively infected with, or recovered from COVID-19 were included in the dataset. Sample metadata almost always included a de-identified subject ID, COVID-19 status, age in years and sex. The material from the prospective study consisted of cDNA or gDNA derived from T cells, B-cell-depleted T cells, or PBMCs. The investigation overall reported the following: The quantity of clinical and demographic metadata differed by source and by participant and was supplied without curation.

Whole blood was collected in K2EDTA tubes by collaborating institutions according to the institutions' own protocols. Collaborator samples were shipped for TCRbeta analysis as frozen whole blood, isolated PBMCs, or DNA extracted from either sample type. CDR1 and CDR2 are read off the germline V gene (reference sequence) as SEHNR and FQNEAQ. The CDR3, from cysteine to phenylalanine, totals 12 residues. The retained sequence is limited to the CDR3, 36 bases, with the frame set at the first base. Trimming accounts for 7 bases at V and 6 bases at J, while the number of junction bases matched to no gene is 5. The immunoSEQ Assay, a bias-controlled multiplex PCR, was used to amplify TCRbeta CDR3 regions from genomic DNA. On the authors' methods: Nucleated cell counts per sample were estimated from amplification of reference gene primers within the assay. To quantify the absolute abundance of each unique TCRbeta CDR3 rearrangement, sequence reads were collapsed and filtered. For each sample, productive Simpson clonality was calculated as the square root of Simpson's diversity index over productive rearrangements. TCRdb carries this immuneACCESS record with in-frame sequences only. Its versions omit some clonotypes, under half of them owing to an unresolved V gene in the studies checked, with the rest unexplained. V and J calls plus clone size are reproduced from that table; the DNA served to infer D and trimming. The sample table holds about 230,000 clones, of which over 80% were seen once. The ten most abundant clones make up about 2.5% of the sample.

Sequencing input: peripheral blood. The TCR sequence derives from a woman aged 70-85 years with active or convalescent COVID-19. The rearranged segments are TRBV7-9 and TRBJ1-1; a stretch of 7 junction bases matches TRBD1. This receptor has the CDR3 CASNGQASEAFF. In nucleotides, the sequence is TGTGCCAGCAACGGACAGGCGTCTGAAGCTTTCTTT. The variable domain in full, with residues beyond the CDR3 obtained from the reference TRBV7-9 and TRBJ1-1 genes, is DTGVSQNPRHKITKRGQNVTFRCDPISEHNRLYWYRQTLGQGPEFLTYFQNEAQLEKSRLLSDRFSAERPKGSFSTLEIQRTEQGDSAMYLCASNGQASEAFFGQGTRLTVV.